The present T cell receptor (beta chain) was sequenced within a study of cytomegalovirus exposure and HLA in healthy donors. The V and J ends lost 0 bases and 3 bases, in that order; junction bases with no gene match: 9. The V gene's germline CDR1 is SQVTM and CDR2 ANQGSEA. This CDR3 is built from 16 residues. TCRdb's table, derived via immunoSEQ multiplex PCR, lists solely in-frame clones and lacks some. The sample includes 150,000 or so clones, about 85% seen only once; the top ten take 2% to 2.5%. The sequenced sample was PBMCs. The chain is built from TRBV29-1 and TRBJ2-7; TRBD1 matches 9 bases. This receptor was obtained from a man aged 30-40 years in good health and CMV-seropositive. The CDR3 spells CSVEDIRQGVGYEQYF. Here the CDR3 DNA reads TGCAGCGTTGAAGATATACGACAGGGGGTTGGCTACGAGCAGTACTTC.